This is a list of T cell receptor beta chains from one sample in a study of human CD8 memory T cell subsets. TCRdb reworked the 5' RACE reads into one entry per CDR3 protein, no DNA. Seen in this sample are 6,500 to 7,000 distinct CDR3 sequences; the ten most common clones hold around a fifth. Sequencing input: CD8+ stem-like memory T cells (TSCM and TCM) sorted from PBMCs. These receptors all stem from a human donor in good health. The CDR3 runs from the conserved cysteine through the conserved F or W. Clone sizes are given selectively: once, few, many, or a class where the clone is expanded.

j_call: TRBJ2-7
clone_size: .
v_call: TRBV2
cdr3_aa: CASSEGGTSMPDEQYF

j_call: TRBJ2-1
clone_size: .
v_call: TRBV7-9
cdr3_aa: CASSSTLLRVAYNEQFF

j_call: TRBJ2-1
clone_size: .
v_call: TRBV13
cdr3_aa: CASSFGRGGNEQFF

j_call: TRBJ1-5
clone_size: .
v_call: TRBV5-5
cdr3_aa: CASSLDWNQPQHF

j_call: TRBJ2-1
clone_size: .
v_call: TRBV5-1
cdr3_aa: CASSSLGTEQFF

j_call: TRBJ2-7
clone_size: .
v_call: TRBV20-1
cdr3_aa: CSAQDRAYEQYF

j_call: TRBJ1-6
clone_size: .
v_call: TRBV3-1
cdr3_aa: CASSQVTANNSPLHF

j_call: TRBJ1-1
clone_size: .
v_call: TRBV6-1
cdr3_aa: CASNQWDRGITEAFF

j_call: TRBJ2-1
clone_size: .
v_call: TRBV6-6
cdr3_aa: CASGRLYNEQFF

j_call: TRBJ1-2
clone_size: .
v_call: TRBV11-2
cdr3_aa: CASSSPRTANYGYTF

j_call: TRBJ2-1
clone_size: .
v_call: TRBV14
cdr3_aa: CASSQGSGFGQFF

j_call: TRBJ2-1
clone_size: .
v_call: TRBV12-3/TRBV12-4
cdr3_aa: CASTTPGRGNEQFF

j_call: TRBJ2-5
clone_size: .
v_call: TRBV12-3/TRBV12-4
cdr3_aa: CASSLRDRASAGETQYF

j_call: TRBJ1-1
clone_size: .
v_call: TRBV7-6
cdr3_aa: CASSLASGPNTEAFF

j_call: TRBJ2-2
clone_size: .
v_call: TRBV28
cdr3_aa: CASSLARNGELFF

j_call: TRBJ2-1
clone_size: .
v_call: TRBV19
cdr3_aa: CASSWGGSYNEQFF

j_call: TRBJ2-3
clone_size: .
v_call: TRBV4-2
cdr3_aa: CASSQRREGHVDTQYF

j_call: TRBJ2-1
clone_size: medium-sized
v_call: TRBV13
cdr3_aa: CASSLYNEQFF

j_call: TRBJ1-1
clone_size: .
v_call: TRBV5-1
cdr3_aa: CASSLGWGKGNEAFF

j_call: TRBJ2-3
clone_size: .
v_call: TRBV7-6
cdr3_aa: CASSLAVTDTQYF

j_call: TRBJ2-1
clone_size: .
v_call: TRBV7-9
cdr3_aa: CASSPGTASYNEQFF

j_call: TRBJ2-5
clone_size: .
v_call: TRBV3-1
cdr3_aa: CASSPGLADQETQYF

j_call: TRBJ1-1
clone_size: .
v_call: TRBV18
cdr3_aa: CASSPDRGDGTEAFF

j_call: TRBJ2-3
clone_size: .
v_call: TRBV4-1
cdr3_aa: CASSQDRAGDSTDTQYF

j_call: TRBJ2-7
clone_size: .
v_call: TRBV10-3
cdr3_aa: CAISGAQGADYEQYF

j_call: TRBJ1-6
clone_size: medium-sized
v_call: TRBV7-9
cdr3_aa: CASREDLANSPLHF

j_call: TRBJ2-2
clone_size: .
v_call: TRBV3-1
cdr3_aa: CASSRITGTGELFF

j_call: TRBJ2-1
clone_size: .
v_call: TRBV19
cdr3_aa: CATSEERGQTEQFF

j_call: TRBJ2-7
clone_size: .
v_call: TRBV12-3/TRBV12-4
cdr3_aa: CASTIRDRVLHEQYF

j_call: TRBJ2-7
clone_size: .
v_call: TRBV2
cdr3_aa: CASSEGQHYSYEQYF

j_call: TRBJ2-3
clone_size: .
v_call: TRBV4-3
cdr3_aa: CASSQDLGQGTDTQYF

j_call: TRBJ2-7
clone_size: .
v_call: TRBV29-1
cdr3_aa: CSVTDGKDYEQYF

j_call: TRBJ2-5
clone_size: large
v_call: TRBV7-2
cdr3_aa: CASSPMGETQYF

j_call: TRBJ2-7
clone_size: .
v_call: TRBV12-3/TRBV12-4
cdr3_aa: CASSLGRFEQYF

j_call: TRBJ1-1
clone_size: .
v_call: TRBV19
cdr3_aa: CASNLNTEAFF

j_call: TRBJ1-1
clone_size: .
v_call: TRBV11-2
cdr3_aa: CASSPSVDRLNTEAFF

j_call: TRBJ2-1
clone_size: .
v_call: TRBV27
cdr3_aa: CARPARTAYNEQFF

j_call: TRBJ2-1
clone_size: .
v_call: TRBV4-1
cdr3_aa: CASSQKGGSSYNEQFF

j_call: TRBJ2-5
clone_size: .
v_call: TRBV2
cdr3_aa: CASSEKRGGKTQYF

j_call: TRBJ1-1
clone_size: .
v_call: TRBV6-5
cdr3_aa: CASSTLDRSQDTEAFF

j_call: TRBJ1-6
clone_size: .
v_call: TRBV28
cdr3_aa: CASSRGLAEPLHF

j_call: TRBJ2-5
clone_size: .
v_call: TRBV27
cdr3_aa: CASRPWAGGKETQYF

j_call: TRBJ2-7
clone_size: .
v_call: TRBV5-5
cdr3_aa: CASSPGQTHYEQYF

j_call: TRBJ2-7
clone_size: .
v_call: TRBV4-3
cdr3_aa: CASSQGTGDHYEQYF